The sequence of this T cell receptor (beta chain) was determined in a study of identifying expanded T cells in peripheral blood. Study-wide findings and caveats: About 1.2 clones differed between technical replicates, versus approximately 17 and 20 over time. Clone count variance between approximately two-week samples rose with total template count.

Healthy donors had no documented immune events, such as infections, while sampled. TCRdb's table, derived via immunoSEQ multiplex PCR, lists solely in-frame clones and lacks some. The table has about 100,000 clones, 88% seen once. In regard to this clone: What it binds is not known.

This CDR3 comprises 13 residues. Between the trimmed V and J ends, which lost 5 bases and 10 bases, there was a span of 15 bases. The germline CDR1 and CDR2 sequences are KGHSH and LQKENI. The sequence derives from a person aged 18 to 75 in good health. Sequenced sample: blood. This rearrangement joins TRBV18 to TRBJ2-1, with D hard to call. The DNA for the CDR3 is TGTGCCAGCTCATACAGTCCGGGCAGAGAGCAGTTCTTC. It translates to CASSYSPGREQFF.